Below, 29 T cell receptor beta chains from the same sample are listed, as sequenced in a study of OX40 agonist ivuxolimab in advanced cancers. Clones were sequenced by immunoSEQ multiplex PCR, and TCRdb holds only the in-frame ones, with some missing. This sample has approximately 88,000 clones; 70% to 90% occur once, and the top ten carry approximately 0.26%. The specimen comprised CD4+ or CD8+ T cells sorted from blood, sampled in a trial of the OX40 agonist ivuxolimab. The origin of the receptors is an adult with an advanced solid tumor such as melanoma, head and neck, liver or kidney cancer.

V usage is TRBV6-1 and J usage is TRBJ1-2; D is undetermined. This CDR3 contains 13 residues. V was pared by 6 bases and J by 3 bases, with 11 bases between. CDR1 is MNHNS and CDR2 is SASEGT in the germline V gene. The CDR3 spells CASSTPGYYGYTF. In DNA form, the CDR3 reads TGTGCCAGCAGCACCCCGGGCTACTATGGCTACACCTTC.

The rearrangement joins TRBV5-4 to TRBJ1-2; D remains ambiguous. This CDR3 has 13 amino acids. CDR1 and CDR2 (germline): SGHNT, YYREEE (reference sequence). Trimming left V 0 bases short and J 4 bases short, with 7 bases between. The CDR3 coding sequence is TGTGCCAGCAGCTTGGGCGGAACCTATGGCTACACCTTC. The encoded protein is CASSLGGTYGYTF.

V is TRBV7-9 and J is TRBJ2-7; possible D gene TRBD2, 6 bases. The CDR3 is made up of 15 amino acids. Germline CDR1 is SEHNR and CDR2 is FQNEAQ (reference sequence). Trimming took 7 bases from V and 7 from J, leaving 23 bases between them. In DNA form, the CDR3 reads TGTGCCAGCAAAGTCGGAGGGTCCGGTTCGGGTGAGCAGTACTTC. Encoded protein: CASKVGGSGSGEQYF.

V and J are TRBV28 and TRBJ1-3; tentative D call: TRBD1 (6 bases). Germline V CDR1 and CDR2: MDHEN, SYDVKM. Trimming took off 7 bases at V and 2 bases at J, with 12 bases between the two ends. This CDR3 is 14 amino acids long. The CDR3 is CASKTRDTGNTIYF. For the CDR3, the DNA is TGTGCCAGCAAGACAAGGGACACTGGAAACACCATATATTTT.

CDR3 sequence reads: CASRRDGNTIYF. CDR3 in DNA: TGTGCCAGTAGAAGGGACGGAAACACCATATATTTT. The chain employs TRBV19 and TRBJ1-3; tentatively, D is TRBD1 (5 bases). CDR1 and CDR2 (germline): LNHDA, SQIVND (reference sequence). The CDR3 sequence is 12 residues long. Between the trimmed V and J ends, which lost 6 bases and 4 bases, there was a span of 7 bases.

The chain is built from TRBV28 and TRBJ2-1; 14 nucleotides align to TRBD2. This CDR3 is 16 amino acids long. CDR1 and CDR2 (germline): MDHEN, SYDVKM. V trimming: 6 bases; J trimming: 8 bases; junction bases outside the gene matches: 9. This CDR3 reads CASRIRLAGGLDEQFF. The CDR3, as DNA: TGTGCCAGCAGAATAAGACTAGCGGGGGGGCTCGATGAGCAGTTCTTC. Complete variable domain (other parts from reference TRBV28 and TRBJ2-1): DVKVTQSSRYLVKRTGEKVFLECVQDMDHENMFWYRQDPGLGLRLIYFSYDVKMKEKGDIPEGYSVSREKKERFSLILESASTNQTSMYLCASRIRLAGGLDEQFFGPGTRLTVL.

The chain has TRBV9 and TRBJ1-4; 9 bases fit TRBD1. Trimming took 0 bases from V and 7 from J; bases not matched to a gene: 7. The CDR3 has 16 residues. From germline, CDR1 is SGDLS and CDR2 YYNGEE. CDR3 nucleotides: TGTGCCAGCAGCGTAGTCCTTTGGACAGGGGCTGAAAAACTGTTTTTT. It translates to CASSVVLWTGAEKLFF.

A note on this clone: Other nucleotide sequences in the sample specify the same CDR3. V is TRBV5-1 and J is TRBJ1-5; 9 bases map to TRBD1. Per the germline V gene, CDR1 is SGHRS and CDR2 is YFSETQ. Trimming cost V 0 bases and J 4 bases; bases outside gene matches: 2. This CDR3 is 15 amino acids long. For the CDR3, the DNA is TGCGCCAGCAGCTTGGAGGGACAGGGTAATCAGCCCCAGCATTTT. It encodes CASSLEGQGNQPQHF. Full variable domain (remainder filled in from reference TRBV5-1 and TRBJ1-5): KAGVTQTPRYLIKTRGQQVTLSCSPISGHRSVSWYQQTPGQGLQFLFEYFSETQRNKGNFPGRFSGRQFSNSRSEMNVSTLELGDSALYLCASSLEGQGNQPQHFGDGTRLSIL.

The chain combines TRBV30 with TRBJ1-2, with 8 bases aligning to TRBD1. The CDR3 loop spans 16 amino acids. Germline V gene lookup returns CDR1 GTSNPN and CDR2 SVGIG (reference sequence). The J segment lost 3 bases and the V segment lost 0 bases, leaving 9 bases of the junction unmatched. The CDR3 loop is CAWSVHPRGPYYGYTF. In DNA form, the CDR3 reads TGTGCCTGGAGTGTACATCCCAGGGGGCCTTACTATGGCTACACCTTC.

The chain links TRBV5-1 to TRBJ1-2; D uncertain. From germline, CDR1 is SGHRS and CDR2 YFSETQ. Trimming pared 0 bases from V and 5 bases from J, leaving 14 bases between. This CDR3 comprises 15 residues. The CDR3 sequence: CASSLGGEFGYGYTF. In nucleotides, the CDR3 is TGCGCCAGCAGCTTGGGTGGAGAGTTTGGGTATGGCTACACCTTC.

J is TRBJ1-1 and V is TRBV6-5; 8 nucleotides align to TRBD1. The CDR3 covers 14 residues. Looked up from germline, CDR1 is MNHEY and CDR2 is SVGAGI. The V gene end was trimmed by 5 bases and the J gene end by 1 base; junction bases not matched to a gene: 3. The CDR3 spells CASSKGQGNTEAFF. As DNA, the CDR3 is TGTGCCAGCAGTAAAGGACAGGGGAACACTGAAGCTTTCTTT.

This clone has just one count. This sequence joins TRBV5-1 and TRBJ2-1; 7 nucleotides match TRBD2. The CDR3 spans 15 residues. Germline V gene sequence: CDR1 SGHRS, CDR2 YFSETQ. J was trimmed by 1 base and V by 4 bases; bases with no gene match: 5. The CDR3 here is CASSREGPSYNEQFF. CDR3 bases: TGCGCCAGCAGCAGGGAGGGGCCGTCCTACAATGAGCAGTTCTTC. Full variable domain (remainder filled in from reference TRBV5-1 and TRBJ2-1): KAGVTQTPRYLIKTRGQQVTLSCSPISGHRSVSWYQQTPGQGLQFLFEYFSETQRNKGNFPGRFSGRQFSNSRSEMNVSTLELGDSALYLCASSREGPSYNEQFFGPGTRLTVL.

CDR3 in DNA: TGTGCCTGGACTAGTGGGGGTCTTCCGTCCTACGAGCAGTACTTC. Translated: CAWTSGGLPSYEQYF. The chain carries TRBV30 and TRBJ2-7; tentatively, D is TRBD1 or TRBD2 (5 bases each). This CDR3 has 15 residues. The ends were cut back, 4 bases at V and 1 base at J, with 17 bases in the middle. Germline lookup yields CDR1 GTSNPN and CDR2 SVGIG (reference sequence).

The rearrangement links TRBV9 to TRBJ2-3, with D possibly TRBD2 on 7 matching bases. V was clipped by 4 bases and J by 2 bases, with 20 bases between them. The CDR3 has 17 amino acids. Germline CDR1 and CDR2: SGDLS and YYNGEE. As DNA, the CDR3 is TGTGCCAGCAGCCCCTCAGTCCTTGCGGGGGCCACAGATACGCAGTATTTT. Translation: CASSPSVLAGATDTQYF.

The chain uses TRBV13 and TRBJ1-4; perhaps TRBD1 as D (5 bases). Per germline, CDR1 PRHDT and CDR2 FYEKMQ (reference sequence). Trimming took 4 bases from V and 7 from J, leaving 13 bases between them. The CDR3 is 14 amino acids. CDR3 bases: TGTGCCAGCAGCTCCCAGGGTAGGGGTGAAAAACTGTTTTTT. Translation gives CASSSQGRGEKLFF.

The chain joins TRBV10-1 to TRBJ2-1, with D perhaps TRBD1 or TRBD2 (5 bases each). V dropped 3 bases and J dropped 5 bases, with 14 bases sitting between them. The germline CDR1 and CDR2 sequences are WNHNN and SYGVQD (reference sequence). The CDR3 totals 15 residues. The CDR3 region is CASSDEWDPHNEQFF. CDR3 DNA sequence: TGCGCCAGCAGTGACGAATGGGACCCCCACAATGAGCAGTTCTTC.

The V call is TRBV6-1, the J call TRBJ2-7; D unclear. This CDR3 comprises 11 residues. Germline assignment: CDR1 MNHNS and CDR2 SASEGT. V was shortened by 2 bases and J by 7 bases, with 6 bases between the two germline ends. The CDR3 nucleotides are TGTGCCAGCAGTGAACAGGCTGAGCAGTACTTC. It translates to CASSEQAEQYF.

The CDR3 nucleotides are TGTGCCAGCAGGCCTAGCGGGGGGGCCTCCTACGAGCAGTACTTC. Residues: CASRPSGGASYEQYF. The chain combines TRBV6-1 with TRBJ2-7; 12 nucleotides agree with TRBD2. CDR3 length: 15 amino acids. Germline loops: CDR1 MNHNS, CDR2 SASEGT. Trimming removed 6 bases from V and 0 bases from J; junction bases left unmatched: 3.

The CDR3 DNA reads TGTGCCAGCTCACCAGAGATTGGCACTGAAGCTTTCTTT. This gives the protein CASSPEIGTEAFF. This rearrangement joins TRBV18 to TRBJ1-1; D is unresolved. This CDR3 contains 13 residues. CDR1 and CDR2 (germline): KGHSH, LQKENI. Trimming pared 2 bases from V and 4 bases from J, leaving 8 bases between.

In nucleotides, the CDR3 is TGTGCCAGCAGGGGACAAATGAACACTGAAGCTTTCTTT. This translates into CASRGQMNTEAFF. The chain carries TRBV5-8 and TRBJ1-1, with D tentatively TRBD1 (6 bases). Trimming cost V 5 bases and J 0 bases, with 8 bases left between them. CDR3 length equals 13 residues. Germline CDR1 SGHTS, CDR2 YDEGEE.

The rearrangement uses TRBV19 and TRBJ1-1; D not certain. Trimming removed 1 base from V and 3 bases from J, with 9 bases in between. The CDR3 consists of 14 residues. Germline V CDR1 and CDR2: LNHDA, SQIVND (reference sequence). CDR3 bases: TGTGCCAGTAGTATAGGGTTCGGGGACACTGAAGCTTTCTTT. It translates to CASSIGFGDTEAFF. Supplemented by reference TRBV19 and TRBJ1-1, the full variable domain reads DGGITQSPKYLFRKEGQNVTLSCEQNLNHDAMYWYRQDPGQGLRLIYYSQIVNDFQKGDIAEGYSVSREKKESFPLTVTSAQKNPTAFYLCASSIGFGDTEAFFGQGTRLTVV.

The CDR3: CASSADTGNPDTQYF. In DNA, the CDR3 is TGTGCCAGCAGTGCGGATACAGGGAATCCGGATACGCAGTATTTT. This chain links TRBV2 with TRBJ2-3, with D possibly matching TRBD1 (6 bases). The germline CDR1 and CDR2 sequences are SNHLY and FYNNEI. Trimming took off 4 bases at V and 6 bases at J, with 17 bases between the two ends. The CDR3 loop spans 15 amino acids. The full variable domain, in which reference TRBV2 and TRBJ2-3 provide the parts outside the CDR3, is EPEVTQTPSHQVTQMGQEVILRCVPISNHLYFYWYRQILGQKVEFLVSFYNNEISEKSEIFDDQFSVERPDGSNFTLKIRSTKLEDSAMYFCASSADTGNPDTQYFGPGTRLTVL.

V usage is TRBV5-6 and J usage is TRBJ1-1; TRBD1 agrees at 8 bases. The J segment lost 5 bases and the V segment lost 0 bases, leaving 3 bases of the junction unmatched. Looked up from germline, CDR1 is SGHDT and CDR2 is YYEEEE. The CDR3 runs 14 residues. The CDR3 is CASSLGQGMTEAFF. The CDR3 DNA is TGTGCCAGCAGCTTGGGACAGGGGATGACTGAAGCTTTCTTT.

This clone was seen a single time. This chain uses TRBV6-5 with TRBJ2-5, with D perhaps given as TRBD1 or TRBD2 (6 bases each). The CDR3 loop spans 14 amino acids. The germline gives CDR1 MNHEY, CDR2 SVGAGI. V was pared by 4 bases and J by 4 bases, with 13 bases between. CDR3 sequence (DNA): TGTGCCAGCAGTTCCTCAAGGGGGGCAGAGACCCAGTACTTC. It translates to CASSSSRGAETQYF.

The chain recombines TRBV6-1 with TRBJ1-2; tentative D call: TRBD1 (5 bases). The CDR3 loop spans 14 amino acids. The ends were cut back, 3 bases at V and 2 bases at J, with 10 bases in the middle. In germline, CDR1 is MNHNS, CDR2 SASEGT. The CDR3 coding sequence is TGTGCCAGCAGTGAGGGACCGTCAAACTATGGCTACACCTTC. It yields the protein CASSEGPSNYGYTF.

J is TRBJ1-1 and V is TRBV5-6; D not resolved. The CDR3 covers 16 residues. The germline V gene has CDR1 SGHDT and CDR2 YYEEEE. V was shortened by 0 bases and J by 0 bases, with 12 bases between the two germline ends. The CDR3 region is CASSLAGIGMNTEAFF. The CDR3, as DNA: TGTGCCAGCAGCTTGGCTGGGATTGGGATGAACACTGAAGCTTTCTTT. Full variable domain (missing parts from reference TRBV5-6 and TRBJ1-1): DAGVTQSPTHLIKTRGQQVTLRCSPKSGHDTVSWYQQALGQGPQFIFQYYEEEERQRGNFPDRFSGHQFPNYSSELNVNALLLGDSALYLCASSLAGIGMNTEAFFGQGTRLTVV.

The rearrangement links TRBV5-1 to TRBJ2-3, with a weak D call TRBD1 (5 bases). The V and J ends lost 1 base and 4 bases respectively, with 19 bases between them. The germline gives CDR1 SGHRS, CDR2 YFSETQ. This CDR3 has 17 amino acids. The CDR3 here is CASSLRPGRAGADTQYF. CDR3 DNA sequence: TGCGCCAGCAGCTTGAGGCCTGGCAGGGCTGGGGCAGATACGCAGTATTTT.

The chain carries TRBV7-2 and TRBJ2-2; possibly TRBD1 for D (6 bases). Looked up from germline, CDR1 is SGHTA and CDR2 is FQGNSA. This CDR3 region has 14 residues. V shed 5 bases and J shed 6 bases, with 13 bases lying between them. In DNA, the CDR3 is TGTGCCAGCAGCGATGGGGGCTGGCCCGGGGAGCTGTTTTTT. Translating it yields CASSDGGWPGELFF.

The rearrangement uses TRBV19 and TRBJ2-3; D possibly corresponds to TRBD1 (5 bases). Germline V lookup: CDR1 LNHDA, CDR2 SQIVND (reference sequence). The CDR3 sequence is 17 residues long. Trimming cost V 7 bases and J 7 bases, with 27 bases left between them. In DNA, the CDR3 is TGTGCCAGTATCCCCGCAATCCCCACAGGTTTGCGATATACGCAGTATTTT. The encoded protein is CASIPAIPTGLRYTQYF.